This T cell receptor (beta chain) came from a study of human T cells and chemical hapten exposure. About the research overall: Each patch test put 0.01% DPC on the upper back, and results were read at 6 days. Small pooled library volume differences chiefly drove per-sample TCR yield variation.

TCRdb used MiXCR to reprocess the RACE reads, holding one entry per CDR3 protein. The sample records around 300,000 distinct CDR3 sequences, about 7% being singletons. Whole-study findings and limits: With alopecia, donors may have immune responses unlike healthy people's.

Regarding this clonotype: Antigen: not known. This sequence may be a read error, since a much larger clone differs from it by one base.

Germline CDR1 is SQVTM and CDR2 is ANQGSEA. With 4 bases removed from V and 0 bases from J, the gap between germline ends came to 12 bases. The CDR3 is 14 residues long. Sample time point: patch test 1, 2 weeks after DPC sensitization. Noted treatment: therapeutic diphenylcyclopropenone sensitization with weekly scalp DPC. Blood collection happened ahead of applying each patch test. This receptor was taken from a woman aged 18-29 years with alopecia areata. Some clones in this sample may be carry-over from other donors' samples. The genes are TRBV29-1 and TRBJ1-1; D gene ambiguous. The specimen was whole blood, collected in connection with sensitization to the hapten diphenylcyclopropenone (DPC). The CDR3 here is CSVVADSMNTEAFF. The CDR3 bases are TGCAGCGTTGTGGCGGACTCGATGAACACTGAAGCTTTCTTT. Filled out from reference TRBV29-1 and TRBJ1-1, the complete variable domain reads SAVISQKPSRDICQRGTSLTIQCQVDSQVTMMFWYRQQPGQSLTLIATANQGSEATYESGFVIDKFPISRPNLTFSTLTVSNMSPEDSSIYLCSVVADSMNTEAFFGQGTRLTVV.